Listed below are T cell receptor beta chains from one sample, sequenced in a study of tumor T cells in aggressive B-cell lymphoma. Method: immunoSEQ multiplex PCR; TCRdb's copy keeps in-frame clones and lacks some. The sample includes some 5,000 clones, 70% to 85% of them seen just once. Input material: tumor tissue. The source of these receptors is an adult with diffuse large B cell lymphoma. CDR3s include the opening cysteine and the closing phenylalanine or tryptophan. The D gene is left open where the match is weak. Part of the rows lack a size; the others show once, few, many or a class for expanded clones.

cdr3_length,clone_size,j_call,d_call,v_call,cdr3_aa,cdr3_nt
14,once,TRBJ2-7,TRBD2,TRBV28,CASSLLADFYEQYF,TGTGCCAGCAGTTTGCTAGCGGACTTTTACGAGCAGTACTTC
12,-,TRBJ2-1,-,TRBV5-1,CASSPDADEQFF,TGCGCCAGCAGCCCGGATGCGGATGAGCAGTTCTTC
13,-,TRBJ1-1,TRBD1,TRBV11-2,CASRIAGGIEAFF,TGTGCCAGCAGGATCGCAGGGGGCATTGAAGCTTTCTTT
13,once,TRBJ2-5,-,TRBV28,CASSLGQQETQYF,TGTGCCAGCAGTTTAGGCCAGCAAGAGACCCAGTACTTC
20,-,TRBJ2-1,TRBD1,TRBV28,CASSPGWTGVYGDSYNEQFF,TGTGCCAGCAGCCCGGGATGGACAGGGGTTTACGGGGACTCCTACAATGAGCAGTTCTTC
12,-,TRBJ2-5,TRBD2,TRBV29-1,CSTIAGEETQYF,TGCAGCACAATAGCGGGAGAGGAGACCCAGTACTTC
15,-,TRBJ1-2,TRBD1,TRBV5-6,CASSLRTGEAYGYTF,TGTGCCAGCAGCTTGCGTACAGGGGAAGCCTATGGCTACACCTTC
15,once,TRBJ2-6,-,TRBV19,CASSTTGTGANVLTF,TGTGCCAGTAGTACCACGGGTACTGGGGCCAACGTCCTGACTTTC
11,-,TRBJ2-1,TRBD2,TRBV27,CASSGGGEQFF,TGTGCCAGCTCGGGGGGGGGTGAGCAGTTCTTC
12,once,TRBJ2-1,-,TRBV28,CASSLQANEQFF,TGTGCCAGCAGTTTACAGGCCAATGAGCAGTTCTTC
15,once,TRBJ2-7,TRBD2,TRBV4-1,CASSQDSGRAGEQYF,TGCGCCAGCAGCCAAGATAGCGGGAGGGCGGGCGAGCAGTACTTC
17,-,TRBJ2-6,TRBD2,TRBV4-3,CASSQGGGNSGANVLTF,TGCGCCAGCAGCCAAGGGGGGGGAAACTCTGGGGCCAACGTCCTGACTTTC
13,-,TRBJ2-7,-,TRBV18,CASSQAANYEQYF,TGTGCCAGCTCACAAGCGGCCAACTACGAGCAGTACTTC
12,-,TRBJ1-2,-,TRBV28,CASSLGAYGYTF,TGTGCCAGCAGTTTAGGGGCCTATGGCTACACCTTC
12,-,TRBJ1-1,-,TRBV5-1,CASSLTGGSAFF,TGCGCCAGCAGCCTTACGGGGGGCTCAGCTTTCTTT
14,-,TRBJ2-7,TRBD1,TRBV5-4,CASSTGTGVYEQYF,TGTGCCAGCAGCACCGGGACAGGGGTCTACGAGCAGTACTTC
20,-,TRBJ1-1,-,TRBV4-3,CASSQEGAATGTTPNTEAFF,TGCGCCAGCAGCCAAGAGGGAGCGGCAACAGGGACAACACCGAACACTGAAGCTTTCTTT
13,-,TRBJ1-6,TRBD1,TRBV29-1,CSVKDRADSPLHF,TGCAGCGTTAAAGACAGGGCGGATTCACCCCTCCACTTT
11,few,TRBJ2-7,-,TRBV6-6,CASSYGGEQYF,TGTGCCAGCAGTTACGGCGGCGAGCAGTACTTC
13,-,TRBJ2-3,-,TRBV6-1,CATLRESTDTQYF,TGTGCCACCTTGAGGGAGAGCACAGATACGCAGTATTTT
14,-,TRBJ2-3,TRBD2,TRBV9,CASSSSGAADTQYF,TGTGCCAGCAGCTCTAGCGGGGCGGCAGATACGCAGTATTTT
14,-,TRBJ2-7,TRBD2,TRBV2,CASTTTSGSYEQYF,TGTGCCAGCACTACCACTAGCGGGAGTTACGAGCAGTACTTC
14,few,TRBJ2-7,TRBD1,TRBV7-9,CASSPRDRGNEQYF,TGTGCCAGCAGCCCCCGGGACAGGGGAAACGAGCAGTACTTC
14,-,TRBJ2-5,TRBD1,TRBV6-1,CASRLDRVQETQYF,TGTGCCAGCAGACTGGACAGGGTTCAAGAGACCCAGTACTTC
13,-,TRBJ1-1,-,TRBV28,CASREGMWTEAFF,TGTGCCAGCAGGGAGGGAATGTGGACTGAAGCTTTCTTT
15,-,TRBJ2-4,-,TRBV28,CASSLVPIAKNIQYF,TGTGCCAGCAGTTTAGTCCCCATAGCCAAAAACATTCAGTACTTC
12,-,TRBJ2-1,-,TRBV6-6,CASSYPYNEQFF,TGTGCCAGCAGTTACCCTTACAATGAGCAGTTCTTC
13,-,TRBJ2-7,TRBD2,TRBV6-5,CASSGTSSYEQYF,TGTGCCAGCAGTGGGACTAGCTCCTACGAGCAGTACTTC
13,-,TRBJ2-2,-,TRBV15,CATASANTGELFF,TGTGCCACCGCTAGCGCGAACACCGGGGAGCTGTTTTTT
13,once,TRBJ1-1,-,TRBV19,CASMGWGFTEAFF,TGTGCCAGTATGGGCTGGGGCTTCACTGAAGCTTTCTTT
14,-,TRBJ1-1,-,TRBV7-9,CASSRGGAQTEAFF,TGTGCCAGCAGTAGGGGGGGGGCGCAGACTGAAGCTTTCTTT
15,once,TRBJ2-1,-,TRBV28,CASRDSGGPRNEQFF,TGTGCCAGCAGGGACAGCGGAGGCCCCCGGAATGAGCAGTTCTTC
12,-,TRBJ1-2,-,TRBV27,CASRSEGYGYTF,TGTGCCAGCAGAAGCGAGGGCTATGGCTACACCTTC
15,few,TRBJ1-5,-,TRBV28,CASRTPGHRNQPQHF,TGTGCCAGCAGAACCCCGGGACACCGAAATCAGCCCCAGCATTTT
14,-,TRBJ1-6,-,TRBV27,CASRRDILNSPLHF,TGTGCCAGCAGACGGGACATCCTAAATTCACCCCTCCACTTT
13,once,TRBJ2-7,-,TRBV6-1,CASLTQGSYEQYF,TGTGCCAGCCTTACGCAGGGATCCTACGAGCAGTACTTC
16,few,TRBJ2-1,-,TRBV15,CATSIWAGPLGNEQFF,TGTGCCACCAGCATCTGGGCGGGCCCATTGGGGAATGAGCAGTTCTTC
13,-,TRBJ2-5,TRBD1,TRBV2,CASRQGVGETQYF,TGTGCCAGCAGACAGGGGGTGGGAGAGACCCAGTACTTC
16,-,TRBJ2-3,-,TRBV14,CASSQLLDGYTDTQYF,TGTGCCAGCAGCCAACTCCTAGATGGGTACACAGATACGCAGTATTTT